The 24 T cell receptor beta chains in this list originate from one sample, sequenced in a study of siplizumab effects on memory and regulatory T cells. Clones were sequenced by immunoSEQ multiplex PCR, and TCRdb holds only the in-frame ones, with some missing. The sample carries over 80,000 clones, just under 95% recorded once. The source material was non-Treg CD4+ T cells sorted from blood. All receptors come from a human donor in good health.

The chain joins TRBV5-1 to TRBJ2-2, with a possible D match to TRBD2 (6 bases). The V and J ends lost 0 bases and 0 bases respectively, with 9 bases between them. Germline CDR1 is SGHRS and CDR2 is YFSETQ. The CDR3 covers 16 residues. The CDR3 bases are TGCGCCAGCAGCTTGGAGGCGGGGACGAACACCGGGGAGCTGTTTTTT. It is translated as CASSLEAGTNTGELFF.

This clone has just one count. CDR3 DNA sequence: TGTGCCAGCAGCTTAAGAGGGGGACTAGTTCGGGACACCGGGGAGCTGTTTTTT. This gives the protein CASSLRGGLVRDTGELFF. The chain has TRBV7-6 and TRBJ2-2; 8 bases align to TRBD2. With 2 bases clipped from V and 3 bases from J, the junction kept 11 bases outside the gene matches. The germline V gene encodes CDR1 SGHVS and CDR2 FNYEAQ. The CDR3 length is 18 residues. Using reference TRBV7-6 and TRBJ2-2 for the parts outside the CDR3, the full variable domain is GAGVSQSPRYKVTKRGQDVALRCDPISGHVSLYWYRQALGQGPEFLTYFNYEAQQDKSGLPNDRFSAERPEGSISTLTIQRTEQRDSAMYRCASSLRGGLVRDTGELFFGEGSRLTVL.

J is TRBJ2-1 and V is TRBV28; TRBD2 matches 9 bases. This CDR3 is 16 amino acids long. Germline CDR1 and CDR2: MDHEN and SYDVKM. V was clipped by 6 bases and J by 6 bases; unmatched bases: 12. The chain's CDR3 is CASSTPAGGAFNEQFF. The DNA for the CDR3 is TGTGCCAGCAGCACCCCTGCGGGAGGGGCATTCAATGAGCAGTTCTTC.

The count of this clone is one. CDR3 sequence reads: CSVDGTSGTGTPYEQYF. The CDR3 DNA sequence: TGCAGCGTTGATGGGACTAGCGGGACGGGTACCCCCTACGAGCAGTACTTC. This sequence joins TRBV29-1 and TRBJ2-7; 13 bases are a match to TRBD2. The CDR3 extends over 17 amino acids. V lost 3 bases, J lost 2 bases, and 10 bases stayed unmatched. The germline gives CDR1 SQVTM, CDR2 ANQGSEA.

The V gene is TRBV28, the J gene TRBJ1-5; 10 bases are a match to TRBD1. Germline V gene lookup returns CDR1 MDHEN and CDR2 SYDVKM. CDR3 size: 18 residues. V lost 5 bases, J lost 2 bases, and 12 bases stayed unmatched. In DNA form, the CDR3 reads TGTGCCAGCAGTGGAGAACCCGGGACAGGGGATCGCAATCAGCCCCAGCATTTT. It encodes CASSGEPGTGDRNQPQHF. The full variable domain, with the rest looked up from reference TRBV28 and TRBJ1-5, is DVKVTQSSRYLVKRTGEKVFLECVQDMDHENMFWYRQDPGLGLRLIYFSYDVKMKEKGDIPEGYSVSREKKERFSLILESASTNQTSMYLCASSGEPGTGDRNQPQHFGDGTRLSIL.

V usage is TRBV18 and J usage is TRBJ2-5; maybe TRBD2 (5 bases). The germline V and J ends were trimmed by 3 bases and 3 bases, with 8 bases remaining between them. The CDR3 has 13 residues. Per germline, CDR1 KGHSH and CDR2 LQKENI. CDR3 residues: CASSPGVKETQYF. In DNA, the CDR3 is TGTGCCAGCTCACCCGGGGTTAAAGAGACCCAGTACTTC.

This chain connects TRBV7-9 to TRBJ1-3; D not resolved. CDR1 is SEHNR and CDR2 is FQNEAQ in the germline V gene (reference sequence). The CDR3 loop spans 15 amino acids. Trimming stripped 2 bases from V and 0 bases from J, with 8 bases between. CDR3 amino acids: CASSLTSGSGNTIYF. Here the CDR3 DNA reads TGTGCCAGCAGCTTAACGTCCGGCTCTGGAAACACCATATATTTT.

The gene calls are TRBV4-2 and TRBJ2-1; possible D gene TRBD2, 5 bases. The CDR3 loop spans 14 amino acids. Trimming shortened V by 0 bases and J by 8 bases, and 11 bases separated the two germline ends. Per germline, CDR1 LGHNA and CDR2 YNFKEQ. CDR3 sequence reads: CASSQDRAEDEQFF. The CDR3 DNA sequence: TGTGCCAGCAGCCAAGATCGAGCGGAAGATGAGCAGTTCTTC.

This clone was seen a few times. The V call is TRBV28, the J call TRBJ1-2; 8 bases fit TRBD1. Per germline, CDR1 MDHEN and CDR2 SYDVKM. The CDR3 contains 16 residues. Trimming at V came to 6 bases and at J to 4 bases, leaving 13 bases not matched to a gene. The CDR3 reads CASRMRGQAGGYGYTF. CDR3 DNA sequence: TGTGCCAGCAGGATGCGGGGACAGGCCGGCGGCTATGGCTACACCTTC.

The chain has TRBV10-3 and TRBJ1-3; D gene uncertain. V shed 4 bases and J shed 0 bases, with 4 bases lying between them. The CDR3 extends over 13 amino acids. Germline assignment: CDR1 ENHRY and CDR2 SYGVKD. DNA of the CDR3: TGTGCCATCAGTGTGAACTCTGGAAACACCATATATTTT. Amino acid sequence: CAISVNSGNTIYF.

The chain is built from TRBV10-2 and TRBJ1-5; D is ambiguous. CDR3 length: 14 amino acids. The V gene lost 5 bases and the J gene lost 2 bases, with 10 bases spanning the gap. Germline values: CDR1 WSHSY, CDR2 SAAADI. Written as DNA, the CDR3 is TGCGCCAGCAGTCGGGGAGCCGGCAATCAGCCCCAGCATTTT. It encodes CASSRGAGNQPQHF.

The J gene is TRBJ2-1, the V gene TRBV5-4, with D perhaps TRBD2 (5 bases). Looked up from germline, CDR1 is SGHNT and CDR2 is YYREEE (reference sequence). The CDR3 covers 15 residues. The V and J ends lost 6 bases and 8 bases respectively, with 21 bases between them. CDR3 loop: CASTVRDILWDEQFF. The CDR3 region has the DNA TGTGCCAGCACCGTCCGGGATATCCTCTGGGATGAGCAGTTCTTC.

The chain joins TRBV9 to TRBJ2-2; D remains ambiguous. From germline, CDR1 is SGDLS and CDR2 YYNGEE. V was shortened by 1 base and J by 2 bases, with 6 bases between the two germline ends. The CDR3 is made up of 14 amino acids. CDR3 region: CASSVYINTGELFF. The CDR3 DNA reads as TGTGCCAGCAGCGTATACATTAACACCGGGGAGCTGTTTTTT.

The V and J genes are TRBV5-1 and TRBJ2-7; D might be TRBD1 (6 bases). The CDR3 is 12 residues long. With 4 bases removed from V and 5 bases from J, the gap between germline ends came to 10 bases. In germline, CDR1 is SGHRS, CDR2 YFSETQ. As DNA, the CDR3 is TGCGCCAGCAGCCTTGCAGGGGACGAGCAGTACTTC. The encoded protein is CASSLAGDEQYF. The full variable domain, its missing parts supplied by reference TRBV5-1 and TRBJ2-7, is KAGVTQTPRYLIKTRGQQVTLSCSPISGHRSVSWYQQTPGQGLQFLFEYFSETQRNKGNFPGRFSGRQFSNSRSEMNVSTLELGDSALYLCASSLAGDEQYFGPGTRLTVT.

The chain recombines TRBV5-8 with TRBJ2-6, with D maybe TRBD1 (6 bases). Per germline, CDR1 SGHTS and CDR2 YDEGEE. The CDR3 covers 17 residues. V was cut by 10 bases and J by 2 bases, with 22 bases left in between. CDR3 loop: CADPRAGARAGANVLTF. CDR3 nucleotide sequence: TGTGCCGACCCGAGGGCAGGGGCCAGGGCTGGGGCCAACGTCCTGACTTTC.

The CDR3 protein is CASSPHYEQYF. In DNA form, the CDR3 reads TGTGCCAGCAGCCCCCACTACGAGCAGTACTTC. V usage is TRBV25-1 and J usage is TRBJ2-7; no firm D call. The V end was cut by 6 bases, the J end by 3 bases, with 6 bases between. CDR1 and CDR2 from the germline V gene are MGHDK and SYGVNS. The CDR3 consists of 11 residues.

This clone was found a few times. V gene TRBV7-2 combines with J gene TRBJ2-3; 8 bases align to TRBD2. V dropped 5 bases and J dropped 4; count of bases not matched to a gene: 2. Germline V CDR1 and CDR2: SGHTA, FQGNSA. CDR3 length: 13 residues. The CDR3 region is CASSPGLADTQYF. CDR3 DNA sequence: TGTGCCAGCAGCCCGGGACTAGCAGATACGCAGTATTTT.

The rearrangement links TRBV18 to TRBJ2-2, with TRBD2 matching 9 bases. With 6 bases clipped from V and 3 bases from J, the junction kept 5 bases outside the gene matches. In germline, CDR1 is KGHSH, CDR2 LQKENI. This CDR3 is 15 amino acids long. In DNA, the CDR3 is TGTGCCAGCTCGCCGCAGCGGGGGGACACCGGGGAGCTGTTTTTT. Translated: CASSPQRGDTGELFF.

This clone was recorded once. The CDR3 DNA is TGTGCCAGCAGCTTCAGCGGGAAGCCAGATACGCAGTATTTT. Protein product: CASSFSGKPDTQYF. The gene calls are TRBV7-9 and TRBJ2-3; 7 bases align to TRBD2. There are 14 residues in the CDR3. The ends lost 3 bases at V and 4 bases at J; junction bases unmatched: 4. From germline, CDR1 is SEHNR and CDR2 FQNEAQ (reference sequence).

The chain couples TRBV20-1 to TRBJ1-1; D not certain. Per the germline V gene, CDR1 is DFQATT and CDR2 is SNEGSKA (reference sequence). The CDR3 extends over 11 amino acids. Trimming took 5 bases from V and 3 from J, leaving 7 bases between them. The CDR3 here is CSAPKYTEAFF. In nucleotides, the CDR3 is TGCAGTGCTCCTAAGTACACTGAAGCTTTCTTT.

The V call is TRBV28, the J call TRBJ1-6; TRBD1 is a possible D gene (5 bases). The CDR3 extends over 15 amino acids. CDR1 and CDR2 from the germline V gene are MDHEN and SYDVKM. Trimming left V 5 bases short and J 6 bases short, with 14 bases between. The CDR3 spells CASSTPGRPNSPLHF. The CDR3 DNA follows: TGTGCCAGCAGTACTCCGGGACGGCCTAATTCACCCCTCCACTTT.

The chain recombines TRBV4-2 with TRBJ1-6; the match to TRBD1 covers 9 bases. The CDR3 has 16 residues. CDR1 LGHNA and CDR2 YNFKEQ come from the germline V gene. J lost 10 bases, V lost 4 bases, and 11 bases had no gene match. The CDR3 bases are TGTGCCAGCAGCCTCGGACACGGGACAGGGAGCTCACCCCTCCACTTT. Amino acids: CASSLGHGTGSSPLHF.

CDR3 sequence reads: CASSQGGVIYSNQPQHF. The CDR3 DNA sequence: TGTGCCAGCAGCCAGGGGGGGGTGATATATAGCAATCAGCCCCAGCATTTT. The chain combines TRBV28 with TRBJ1-5; 7 bases map to TRBD1. Germline loops: CDR1 MDHEN, CDR2 SYDVKM. Germline trimming cut 6 bases from V and 0 bases from J; bases unmatched to any gene: 11. The CDR3 is 17 amino acids.

The chain is built from TRBV4-2 and TRBJ2-2; 7 bases match TRBD1. This CDR3 is built from 18 residues. V lost 2 bases to trimming and J lost 0 bases; unmatched junction nucleotides: 9. Germline CDR1 and CDR2: LGHNA and YNFKEQ. CDR3 nucleotide sequence: TGTGCCAGCAGCCAAATACTCGTTGGGACAGCGAACACCGGGGAGCTGTTTTTT. Amino acids: CASSQILVGTANTGELFF.